These T cell receptor beta chains were read from a single sample in a study of T cell repertoires in aging, cancer and after chemotherapy. Using its own MiXCR run on the multiplex PCR reads, TCRdb lists one record per CDR3 protein. This table holds approximately 6,400 distinct CDR3 sequences, roughly a quarter found once. The sequenced sample was blood. All receptors derive from a human donor in good health. Each CDR3 is given with its conserved first and last residue. The D gene is left open where the match is weak. Clone size is shown for a subset of rows, as once, few, many or a class of expanded clone.

-	TRBV5-1	medium-sized	TRBJ1-2	TGCGCCAGCAGCACGGAGGGCGGCTACACCTTC	CASSTEGGYTF
-	TRBV10-1	few	TRBJ2-2	TGCGCCAGCAGTGGAGGGGCCGGGGAGCTGTTTTTT	CASSGGAGELFF
-	TRBV30	medium-sized	TRBJ2-3	TGTGCCTGTAGCGGCACAGATACGCAGTATTTT	CACSGTDTQYF
TRBD1	TRBV6-5	-	TRBJ2-1	TGTGCCAGCAGTATCCCGGGACAGGGGTACAATGAGCAGTTCTTC	CASSIPGQGYNEQFF
TRBD1	TRBV19	medium-sized	TRBJ1-6	TGTGCCAGTAGCCTAGACAGGGGGCGTTCACCCCTCCACTTT	CASSLDRGRSPLHF
-	TRBV7-2	many	TRBJ2-5	TGTGCCAGCAGCTTAGAGGTCAGGGTACAAGAGACCCAGTACTTC	CASSLEVRVQETQYF
TRBD1	TRBV2	few	TRBJ1-2	TGTGCCAGCGGACAGGAGTATGGCTACACCTTC	CASGQEYGYTF
-	TRBV6-2/TRBV6-3	medium-sized	TRBJ1-5	TGTGCCAGCAGTTACAGGGAGAATCAGCCCCAGCATTTT	CASSYRENQPQHF
-	TRBV24-1	medium-sized	TRBJ1-2	TGTGCCACCAGCCCCACAGGGCTTGGAGGCTACACCTTC	CATSPTGLGGYTF
-	TRBV7-3	medium-sized	TRBJ2-1	TGTGCCAGCAGCTTAGGCCTCCCTTACAATGAGCAGTTCTTC	CASSLGLPYNEQFF
-	TRBV6-2/TRBV6-3	few	TRBJ2-3	TGTGCCAGCAGCCTAGGGATGACAGTTAGCACAGATACGCAGTATTTT	CASSLGMTVSTDTQYF
TRBD2	TRBV5-4	few	TRBJ2-3	TGTGCCAGCAGCCTGACTAGCGGGTCTAGCACAGATACGCAGTATTTT	CASSLTSGSSTDTQYF
-	TRBV5-1	medium-sized	TRBJ2-6	TGCGCCAGCAGCTTCTCTGGGGCCAACGTCCTGACTTTC	CASSFSGANVLTF
TRBD2	TRBV11-2	medium-sized	TRBJ2-3	TGTGCCAGCAGCTCTTGGACTAGCGGAGGGGTAGATACGCAGTATTTT	CASSSWTSGGVDTQYF
TRBD1	TRBV19	medium-sized	TRBJ2-5	TGTGCCAGTAGACAAAGGACAGGGGCCACGAAGACCCAGTACTTC	CASRQRTGATKTQYF
-	TRBV6-5	-	TRBJ2-3	TGTGCCAGCAGTTACACGGGCACTAGCACAGATACGCAGTATTTT	CASSYTGTSTDTQYF
TRBD1	TRBV15	medium-sized	TRBJ1-2	TGTGCCACCAGCAGCGGACAGGGCCCCTATGGCTACACCTTC	CATSSGQGPYGYTF
-	TRBV20-1	medium-sized	TRBJ2-5	TGCAGTGTCAGGACGCCTGTCCAAGAGACCCAGTACTTC	CSVRTPVQETQYF
TRBD2	TRBV6-5	-	TRBJ2-1	TGTGCCAGCAGCTCACTCGGGACTAGCGGGGGTGGTGAGCAGTTCTTC	CASSSLGTSGGGEQFF
TRBD1	TRBV11-2	-	TRBJ2-5	TGTGCCAGCAGCCGGGACAGGGTGGAGACCCAGTACTTC	CASSRDRVETQYF
TRBD1	TRBV6-5	medium-sized	TRBJ2-7	TGTGCCAGCAGTTTACAGGGGGCATCCTACGAGCAGTACTTC	CASSLQGASYEQYF
-	TRBV12-3/TRBV12-4	medium-sized	TRBJ2-2	TGTGCCAGCAGCCTTTCGTGGCCAAACAACCCCGGGGAGCTGTTTTTT	CASSLSWPNNPGELFF
-	TRBV5-1	few	TRBJ1-3	TGCGCCAGCAGCCCGACGGACGGAGGAAACACCATATATTTT	CASSPTDGGNTIYF
-	TRBV20-1	medium-sized	TRBJ2-2	TGCAGTGCTAGCGGGGGCGGGGAGCTGTTTTTT	CSASGGGELFF
TRBD2	TRBV19	-	TRBJ2-3	TGTGCCAGTAGTATCCCCCTAGCGGGAGTCTCCTCTACGCAGTATTTT	CASSIPLAGVSSTQYF
-	TRBV19	medium-sized	TRBJ1-5	TGTGCCTCGAAAGCCCGGGGGCAGCCCCAGCATTTT	CASKARGQPQHF